This is a list of T cell receptor beta chains from one sample in a study of identical twins. Using its own MiXCR run on the 5' RACE reads, TCRdb lists one record per CDR3 protein. The table has 1.5 million to 2 million distinct CDR3 sequences, about 32% seen once. The source material was cord blood. The receptors were gathered from a newborn girl in good health. The CDR3 runs from the conserved cysteine through the conserved F or W. D genes are given only for firm matches. Not all rows give a size; the values are once, few, many and, for expanded clones, a class.

J,V,D,size,CDR3,DNA
TRBJ1-2,TRBV12-3/TRBV12-4,.,.,CACSLVRNYGYTF,TGTGCCTGCAGTTTAGTACGTAACTATGGCTACACCTTC
TRBJ2-3,TRBV28,TRBD1,few,CASSTGVHTDTQYF,TGTGCCAGCAGTACAGGGGTCCACACAGATACGCAGTATTTT
TRBJ2-7,TRBV7-8,.,.,CASSLGFDSNYEQYF,TGTGCCAGCAGCTTAGGGTTCGACAGCAACTACGAGCAGTACTTC
TRBJ2-5,TRBV20-1,.,once,CSARPEQGKETQYF,TGCAGTGCTAGACCGGAACAGGGCAAAGAGACCCAGTACTTC
TRBJ2-1,TRBV5-1,TRBD2,.,CASRLIASGRAKNEQFF,TGCGCCAGCCGTCTCATCGCTAGCGGGAGGGCAAAGAATGAGCAGTTCTTC
TRBJ1-5,TRBV4-2,.,few,CASSQEARGNQPQHF,TGTGCCAGCAGCCAAGAAGCCAGGGGAAATCAGCCCCAGCATTTT
TRBJ1-1,TRBV20-1,.,few,CSAAWTPNTEAFF,TGCAGTGCTGCGTGGACTCCGAACACTGAAGCTTTCTTT
TRBJ2-3,TRBV7-7,.,.,CASSPGSTDTRYF,TGTGCTAGCAGCCCTGGAAGCACAGATACGCGGTATTTT
TRBJ2-1,TRBV3-1,.,.,CASSQGRVRDEQFF,TGTGCCAGCAGCCAAGGAAGGGTCAGAGATGAGCAGTTCTTC
TRBJ2-7,TRBV7-9,.,.,CANSPNMGEQYF,TGTGCCAACAGCCCTAATATGGGCGAGCAGTACTTC
TRBJ1-1,TRBV7-9,.,once,CASSPRKADTEAFF,TGTGCCAGCAGCCCCCGGAAGGCGGACACTGAAGCTTTCTTT
TRBJ2-7,TRBV7-2,.,.,CASSSVSGTYEQYF,TGTGCCAGCAGCAGCGTTTCTGGAACCTACGAGCAGTACTTC
TRBJ2-3,TRBV4-2,TRBD2,.,CASSQDLAGVDTQYF,TGTGCCAGCAGCCAAGATCTAGCGGGAGTCGATACGCAGTATTTT
TRBJ2-7,TRBV27,.,.,CASGYSRNSYEQHF,TGTGCCAGCGGTTACAGCCGTAACTCCTACGAGCAGCACTTC
TRBJ2-3,TRBV5-1,.,.,CASSFESSPSTDTQYF,TGCGCCAGCAGCTTCGAATCTAGCCCTAGCACAGATACGCAGTATTTT
TRBJ2-1,TRBV6-6,.,.,CASSDADFYNEQFF,TGTGCCAGCAGTGACGCCGACTTCTACAATGAGCAGTTCTTC
TRBJ2-7,TRBV12-3/TRBV12-4,.,.,CASSLTSPREQYF,TGTGCCAGCAGTTTAACTAGCCCTCGGGAGCAGTACTTC
TRBJ2-2,TRBV28,TRBD2,.,CASAIRTSGNTGELFF,TGTGCCAGCGCCATCAGGACTAGCGGCAACACCGGGGAGCTGTTTTTT
TRBJ2-1,TRBV10-3,TRBD2,few,CAIRAGGYEQFF,TGTGCCATCAGAGCGGGAGGGTATGAGCAGTTCTTC
TRBJ2-3,TRBV20-1,TRBD2,few,CSARTSGGRDTQYF,TGCAGTGCTAGGACTAGCGGGGGTCGAGATACGCAGTATTTT
TRBJ2-4,TRBV3-1,TRBD2,.,CASSQRGGKNIQYF,TGTGCCAGCAGCCAGCGGGGGGGCAAAAACATTCAGTACTTC
TRBJ1-4,TRBV20-1,TRBD1,.,CSASPRDRLYRGEKLFF,TGCAGTGCTAGTCCACGGGACAGGCTCTACCGGGGTGAAAAACTGTTTTTT
TRBJ2-7,TRBV30,TRBD2,few,CAFQLAGTTYEQYF,TGTGCCTTTCAACTAGCGGGGACAACCTACGAGCAGTACTTC
TRBJ2-3,TRBV28,.,.,CASSLSYDRTDTQYF,TGTGCCAGCAGTTTATCCTATGACCGGACAGATACGCAGTATTTT
TRBJ2-1,TRBV2,TRBD2,.,CASTGGGNEQFF,TGTGCCAGCACCGGCGGGGGTAATGAGCAGTTCTTC